This TCR beta chain was identified in a study of Graves' ophthalmopathy and Graves' hyperthyroidism. Study conclusions and caveats: Ophthalmopathy was separated from stable hyperthyroidism by a 13-signature model with around 88% sensitivity and roughly 81% specificity. Sensitivity of about 70% and specificity of 72.22% were achieved by the model that predicted ophthalmopathy progression. Among expanded thyroid clonotypes above 0.001 frequency, most also occurred in blood.

The evidence that diagnosis relied on was clinical symptoms, serum thyroxine, TRAb, thyroid ultrasound and orbital computed tomography. V lost 8 bases and J lost 3, with 11 bases in between. This CDR3 contains 14 residues. Germline V gene data show CDR1 as MNHNS and CDR2 as SASEGT. As concerns this clonotype: Its antigen remains unidentified.

Using RNA transcripts, the TCR beta CDR3 regions were amplified. The first-round RT-PCR employed HTBI primers together with the Qiagen OneStep RT-PCR kit. A multiplex PCR was then performed as the second round. From the multiplex PCR reads, TCRdb called clonotypes with MiXCR, one entry per CDR3 protein. Of some 350,000 distinct CDR3 sequences listed, about 18% were seen once; the top ten hold roughly 2.4%. The source is an adult woman with stable Graves' hyperthyroidism. The chain uses TRBV6-1 and TRBJ1-6, with D possibly being TRBD1 (6 bases). The sample was peripheral blood. The CDR3 DNA reads as TGTGCCAGCTGTGGACAGCACTATAATTCACCCCTCCACTTT. It specifies CASCGQHYNSPLHF.